This T cell receptor (beta chain) stems from a study of blood T cell repertoires in COVID-19. Study details: The analysed material was cDNA or gDNA that came from T cells, B-cell-depleted T cells, or PBMCs.

Original processing notes: From reference gene primer amplification, estimates of nucleated cell counts were derived. Only in-frame clones appear in the TCRdb table, and some are missing; sequencing was by immunoSEQ multiplex PCR. V and J calls plus clone size are reproduced from that table; the DNA served to infer D and trimming. The repertoire holds 200,000 to 300,000 clones, with 65% to 90% as singletons. The CDR3 sequence is 16 residues long. CDR1 is SGHTA, CDR2 FQGNSA, per germline. V lost 0 bases and J lost 2; bases outside the gene matches: 2. Specimen: peripheral blood. The source is a man in his forties who had recovered from COVID-19. The rearrangement uses TRBV7-2 and TRBJ2-5, with 11 bases matching TRBD2. The CDR3 here is CASSLAASGGQETQYF. DNA of the CDR3: TGTGCCAGCAGCTTAGCGGCTAGCGGGGGGCAAGAGACCCAGTACTTC.